This T cell receptor beta chain derives from a study of blood T cell repertoires in COVID-19. Sequencing was performed with immunoSEQ multiplex PCR; in TCRdb, only in-frame clones are kept and a portion is missing. The table lists 160,000 or so clones, under 90% of them singletons. Germline V gene data show CDR1 as SSHAT and CDR2 as FNYEAQ (reference sequence). J was trimmed by 6 bases and V by 3 bases; bases with no gene match: 5. The CDR3 loop spans 16 amino acids. Cohort 3 recovery required two negative PCRs, clearance, or symptom resolution. The source material was PBMCs or T cells enriched from blood (not recorded which). The chain couples TRBV7-7 to TRBJ1-4, with 12 bases that match TRBD1. This receptor was identified in a man in his 60s who had recovered from COVID-19. CDR3 protein: CASSLGQGAGDEKLFF. CDR3 nucleotides: TGTGCCAGCAGCTTGGGACAGGGGGCGGGCGATGAAAAACTGTTTTTT.